This T cell receptor beta chain was obtained from a study of T cell changes during pregnancy in multiple sclerosis. The table came from immunoSEQ multiplex PCR; TCRdb's copy has only in-frame clones and leaves some out. This repertoire shows tens of thousands of clones, approximately 92% found once; its top ten account for around 1.2%. The germline CDR1 and CDR2 sequences are SGHTA and FQGNSA. The CDR3 extends over 13 amino acids. V was pared by 2 bases and J by 7 bases, with 12 bases between. The receptor was derived from a female donor with multiple sclerosis, enrolled in a pregnancy study. The specimen was peripheral blood, collected before pregnancy. The chain couples TRBV7-2 to TRBJ2-7; TRBD2 might be the D (6 bases). CDR3: CASSLPQTREQYF. In DNA form, the CDR3 reads TGTGCCAGCAGCTTACCCCAGACTAGGGAGCAGTACTTC.